These T cell receptor beta chains were read from a single sample in a study of T cell responses to AZD1222 COVID-19 vaccine. Data came from immunoSEQ multiplex PCR; TCRdb stores just in-frame clones and leaves some out. The data show around 44,000 clones, 65% to 90% seen once. Sequencing used peripheral blood, obtained 28 days after the second AZD1222 dose. These receptor sequences come from an adult who received the AZD1222 COVID-19 vaccine. The CDR3 runs from the conserved cysteine through the conserved F or W. D genes are given only for firm matches. Size tells how often a clone was seen (once, few, many) or the class of an expanded clone, and some rows leave it out.

TRBJ1-1 | TRBV12-5 | TRBD1 | once | TGTGCTAGTGGTTTGCCCCGTATGACAGGGATTGAAGCTTTCTTT | CASGLPRMTGIEAFF
TRBJ1-1 | TRBV10-2 | NA | NA | TGCGCCAGCACCCGGGATCTGAACACTGAAGCTTTCTTT | CASTRDLNTEAFF
TRBJ2-1 | TRBV28 | TRBD1 | few | TGTGCCAGCAGTGTCCGACAGGGGGCGATCGATGAGCAGTTCTTC | CASSVRQGAIDEQFF
TRBJ2-7 | TRBV19 | TRBD1 | NA | TGTGCCAGTAGTATGGGGACAGGGTCGGGCGAGCAGTACTTC | CASSMGTGSGEQYF
TRBJ2-7 | TRBV9 | TRBD2 | NA | TGTGCCAGCAGCCTAGCGGGACAGAGCTACGAGCAGTACTTC | CASSLAGQSYEQYF
TRBJ1-2 | TRBV19 | NA | NA | TGTGCCAGTACTAAAAACAGGGAGAGGGATGGCTACACCTTC | CASTKNRERDGYTF
TRBJ1-5 | TRBV25-1 | NA | NA | TGTGCCAGCAGGGACAGTAACAATCAGCCCCAGCATTTT | CASRDSNNQPQHF
TRBJ2-4 | TRBV28 | NA | NA | TGTGCCAGCAGTTTGGGACAGCCGGGGGTCAAAAACATTCAGTACTTC | CASSLGQPGVKNIQYF
TRBJ2-2 | TRBV6-5 | NA | NA | TGTGCCAGCAGGATACAGCAGAACACCGGGGAGCTGTTTTTT | CASRIQQNTGELFF
TRBJ1-1 | TRBV24-1 | TRBD1 | NA | TGTGCCACCAGCGGCCAGGGGGCAGGAGGGGACACTGAAGCTTTCTTT | CATSGQGAGGDTEAFF
TRBJ2-1 | TRBV6-4 | TRBD1 | NA | TGTGCCAGCAGTGTGGACAGGGAGCTCAATGAGCAGTTCTTC | CASSVDRELNEQFF
TRBJ2-3 | TRBV18 | NA | NA | TGTGCCAGCTCACCACCCGTGAGAGGGGATACGCAGTATTTT | CASSPPVRGDTQYF
TRBJ2-7 | TRBV3-1/TRBV3-2 | TRBD2 | NA | TGTGCCAGCAGCCACCCCACTAGCGGGAGCAACGAGCAGTACTTC | CASSHPTSGSNEQYF
TRBJ2-6 | TRBV10-3 | TRBD1 | NA | TGTGCCATCAGTGATGGGACAGGGGGCCGGGCTGGGGCCAACGTCCTGACTTTC | CAISDGTGGRAGANVLTF
TRBJ1-6 | TRBV28 | TRBD1 | once | TGTGCCAGCAGCCACAAAGACAGGGAGAATTCACCCCTCCACTTT | CASSHKDRENSPLHF
TRBJ1-1 | TRBV11-2 | NA | NA | TGTGCCAGCAGCTTAGACAGGCTTGAAGCTTTCTTT | CASSLDRLEAFF
TRBJ1-6 | TRBV6-5 | TRBD1 | once | TGTGCCAGCAGATTACAGGGGACTAATTCACCCCTCCACTTT | CASRLQGTNSPLHF
TRBJ2-3 | TRBV5-1 | TRBD2 | NA | TGCGCCAGTAGACTAGCGGGTAGCACAGATACGCAGTATTTT | CASRLAGSTDTQYF
TRBJ2-3 | TRBV7-2 | TRBD1 | NA | TGTGCCAGCAGCCCTCGGGACAGAGGCACAGATACGCAGTATTTT | CASSPRDRGTDTQYF
TRBJ2-1 | TRBV24-1 | NA | NA | TGTGCCACCGGCGGGTGGGCCTACAATGAGCAGTTCTTC | CATGGWAYNEQFF
TRBJ1-6 | TRBV6-6 | NA | NA | TGTGCCAGCAGTTACGCGGGACCGCCTAATTCACCCCTCCACTTT | CASSYAGPPNSPLHF
TRBJ2-3 | TRBV28 | TRBD2 | NA | TGTGCCAGCAGTTTATCGGTAGCGGGAGCTCCCACTAGCACAGATACGCAGTATTTT | CASSLSVAGAPTSTDTQYF
TRBJ1-1 | TRBV6-1 | NA | once | TGTGCCAGCAGTGAATATCACAGAGACACTGAAGCTTTCTTT | CASSEYHRDTEAFF
TRBJ1-1 | TRBV28 | NA | NA | TGTGCCAGCAGTCCCCCCGCGGAGGGATGGACTGAAGCTTTCTTT | CASSPPAEGWTEAFF
TRBJ1-5 | TRBV19 | TRBD1 | once | TGTGCCACGGACAGGGCGGGACGGGGCAATCAGCCCCAGCATTTT | CATDRAGRGNQPQHF
TRBJ1-1 | TRBV4-3 | NA | NA | TGCGCCAGCAGCCAAGATTTGGCAGGGTTGACTGAAGCTTTCTTT | CASSQDLAGLTEAFF
TRBJ1-2 | TRBV29-1 | NA | NA | TGCAGCGCTGATCCGGGGGATGATGGCTACACCTTC | CSADPGDDGYTF
TRBJ1-2 | TRBV28 | NA | NA | TGTGCCAGCAGTCTTCACACAGAGGCCTATGGCTACACCTTC | CASSLHTEAYGYTF
TRBJ2-7 | TRBV28 | NA | NA | TGTGCCAGCAGTGCCTTCGACGGGGATTACGAGCAGTACTTC | CASSAFDGDYEQYF
TRBJ2-1 | TRBV19 | NA | NA | TGTGCCAGTAAGCGTCTAGCGCTCTACAATGAGCAGTTCTTC | CASKRLALYNEQFF